This T cell receptor (beta chain) was retrieved from a study of blood T cell repertoires in COVID-19. Germline CDR1 reads SGHRS; CDR2 reads YFSETQ. This CDR3 comprises 14 residues. V was trimmed by 3 bases and J by 6 bases, leaving 16 bases between them. TCRdb keeps only in-frame clones here, not all; method: immunoSEQ multiplex PCR. The top ten hold about 1.8% of the sample, which has 90,000 or so clones, roughly nine tenths seen once. This rearrangement joins TRBV5-1 to TRBJ2-7; possibly TRBD2 for D (5 bases). The sequence was collected from a human donor with active COVID-19. The donor label of this sample is uncertain. Sequencing was performed on peripheral blood. The CDR3 DNA sequence: TGCGCCAGCAGCTCCGGGATTATATCTGGCGAGCAGTACTTC. As protein: CASSSGIISGEQYF.